A selection of T cell receptor beta chains follows, all from one sample in a study of T cells in Graves' hyperthyroidism and ophthalmopathy. TCRdb independently ran MiXCR on the multiplex PCR reads; one entry per CDR3 protein. The sample consists of hundreds of thousands of distinct CDR3 sequences, approximately 15% of them appearing once. Material: blood. The receptors shown here come from a woman between 50 and 59 years old with Graves' ophthalmopathy. Both conserved end residues are trimmed from each CDR3.

cdr3_aa,v_call,cdr3_length
ASSLYPGIPDQETQY,TRBV27,15
ASSLQGSCEQY,TRBV7-6,11
ASSPADAGLSNGQF,TRBV7-2,14
ASSPRTSGSETQY,TRBV18,13
ASIRLAGGDEQF,TRBV2,12
ASSSPWVGRVSNTGELF,TRBV28,17
ASSLDRAYSEQF,TRBV7-2,12
ASSPIRTGRYNEQF,TRBV18,14
SATKGQDYEQY,TRBV20-1,11
ASSLSPLAGGFNEQF,TRBV7-2,15
ASTIDRGNSPLH,TRBV6-2/TRBV6-3,12
ASSLSGRGINEQF,TRBV7-3,13
SVEEVDRPYNEQF,TRBV29-1,13
ASSLGGGVMSNQPQH,TRBV7-6,15
ASSYTMGLAGAELF,TRBV12-3/TRBV12-4,14
ASRTSGARNYGYT,TRBV11-2,13
ASSIGGAYEQY,TRBV7-2,11
AISGDSQPQH,TRBV10-3,10
ASSSTTSGSYEQY,TRBV7-9,13
ASSSTVGSSEQY,TRBV7-2,12
ASSYSPGSGTGGYT,TRBV6-2/TRBV6-3,14
ASSLLEVAGYSYNEQF,TRBV11-2,16
ASSLVPGGGDTQY,TRBV7-2,13
SVQTGTGGFTEAF,TRBV29-1,13
ASRDTGGNSPLH,TRBV6-1,12
ASSPPQGQDEQY,TRBV27,12
ASSLVGQRTGELF,TRBV5-5,13
AISRGTSEYNEQF,TRBV10-3,13
ASSLTGGGY,TRBV2,9
ASSLVGWSYEQY,TRBV7-2,12
ASSRQGAPTGELF,TRBV6-1,13
ASSTQLGHTGTGSYNEQF,TRBV5-1,18
ASRRDGGGEQF,TRBV19,11
ASSQSPGQRTNSPLH,TRBV4-3,15
SARGVLAGTYEQY,TRBV20-1,13